The 5 T cell receptor beta chains in this list originate from one sample, sequenced in a study of long-term antiretroviral therapy in people with HIV. The authors ran the immunoSEQ assay, v3.0, at survey level. Assay used: immunoSEQ multiplex PCR; TCRdb lists only in-frame clones, some missing. The sample consists of approximately 13,000 clones, 70% to 85% of them appearing once. Sequencing used unsorted PBMCs, obtained 1.3 years before starting antiretroviral therapy. These TCRs come from a man aged 40-49 years with HIV.

The rearrangement joins TRBV1 to TRBJ2-5; TRBD2 was called by the table and not checked on the DNA. TRBV1 is marked as a pseudogene. The CDR3 length is 14 residues. The CDR3, as DNA: TGCACCAGCAGCCAAGATCGGGGGGAGGAGACCCAGTACTTC. As protein: CTSSQDRGEETQYF.

The chain couples TRBV10-3 to TRBJ2-3, with D perhaps matching TRBD2 (6 bases). CDR1 and CDR2 from the germline V gene are ENHRY and SYGVKD. V was trimmed by 4 bases and J by 3 bases, leaving 11 bases between them. The length of the CDR3 is 14 residues. CDR3 in amino acids: CAISGGLETDTQYF. In nucleotides, the CDR3 is TGTGCCATCAGTGGGGGACTGGAAACAGATACGCAGTATTTT.

This clone has a single count. The CDR3 DNA sequence: TGTGCCAGCTCCAAAAGTCCCCCAAACCCTAATAGCAATCAGCCCCAGCATTTT. Translated, it gives CASSKSPPNPNSNQPQHF. V is TRBV18 and J is TRBJ1-5; D remains unclear. Trimming pared 6 bases from V and 0 bases from J, leaving 21 bases between. The CDR3 extends over 18 amino acids. Germline V gene data show CDR1 as KGHSH and CDR2 as LQKENI.

This chain uses TRBV19 with TRBJ1-2, with no clear D. Germline V gene data show CDR1 as LNHDA and CDR2 as SQIVND (reference sequence). V was clipped by 3 bases and J by 6 bases, with 8 bases between them. The CDR3 length is 12 residues. The CDR3 sequence is CASSIRPNGYTF. The CDR3 DNA reads TGTGCCAGTAGTATCCGACCTAATGGCTACACCTTC.

This clone was picked up one time. The chain couples TRBV2 to TRBJ1-1; D perhaps matches TRBD1 (5 bases). Trimming cost V 4 bases and J 4 bases, with 13 bases left between them. Germline-derived CDR1 and CDR2 are SNHLY and FYNNEI. The CDR3 extends over 14 amino acids. In DNA form, the CDR3 reads TGTGCCAGCAGTGTCAGCCCTGGGGCCACTGAAGCTTTCTTT. This codes for CASSVSPGATEAFF.